This T cell receptor (beta chain) is drawn from a study of shared clonotypes between healthy human individuals (dated by TCRdb to 2018 to 2020). Concerning the study at large: Three men and a couple of women, aged 18 to 49 years, made up the cohort. To estimate repertoire size and how much clonotypes are shared between individuals, the study performed deep sequencing of blood TCR repertoires from about five healthy adults. To increase sequencing depth and limit assay-specific biases, different laboratories used diverse techniques to prepare libraries and sequence TCR repertoires. For each donor, three plates each were used for CD4 naive and CD4 memory, two plates were used for CD8 naive, and one plate was used for CD8 memory. Leukapheresis yielded between about 0.8 and 9.5 billion PBMCs per donor.

Trimming at the junction amounts to 8 bases on V and 0 bases on J, and the germline ends lie 8 bases apart. Spanning cysteine to phenylalanine, the CDR3 consists of 13 amino acids. Just the 39-base CDR3 DNA is kept, in frame starting at base 1. Sequences SNHLY (CDR1) and FYNNEI (CDR2) are obtained from the germline V gene. Results and caveats for the whole study, not just this receptor: Rarefaction of sorted-subset datasets indicated incomplete sequencing despite the large sequencing depth. Estimated clonotype richness was generally larger for naive than for memory subsets. Higher generation probabilities were observed for clonotypes shared by all four sorted-subset donors than for non-shared clonotypes. Sharing across several donors was observed for roughly 5% of naive CD4, over 3% of naive CD8, 2% to 2.5% of memory CD4, and about 0.38% of memory CD8 clonotypes. Based on pairwise subsampling, the degree of clonotype sharing among donors was expected to be affected by sequencing depth. The genetic and exposure-history diversity represented was limited by the small number of donors. Sampling was restricted to blood, and TCR repertoires in tissues likely differ from the TCR repertoires found in blood.

For the CD8 naive samples, CD45RO-negative cells were positively selected for CCR7, yielding a CD45RA+CCR7+ population from which TemRA cells were excluded. The donors were healthy, HIV-negative adults with no recently reported acute infections or vaccinations. Only Caucasian adults living in Nashville, Tennessee, USA were represented among the donors. After blood collection by leukapheresis, PBMCs were isolated using Ficoll-Histopaque density gradient centrifugation and then cryopreserved in the vapor phase of liquid nitrogen. Purity and quantity of every magnetically sorted T cell population were checked by analytical flow cytometry. Genomic DNA was isolated from every sorted fraction and measured by UV absorbance on a Nanodrop 2000c. On this clone: Its antigen remains undetermined. There are no base qualities to consult, and no much larger clone falls within one base.

TCR CDR3 regions were amplified from genomic DNA by multiplex PCR using the deep immunoSEQ assay. For each cell subset, the extracted genomic DNA was distributed evenly across all wells of several immunoSEQ 96-well plates, and each plate served as one replicate. Each replicate PCR for sorted subsets received approximately 220 ng genomic DNA, equal to about 30,000 T cell genomes. Purified libraries were measured with a Qubit 3.0 fluorometer, size-checked on a Bioanalyzer 2100, and measured again with the KAPA Library Quantification kit. A separate single-read 150-cycle Illumina NextSeq 550 flow cell was used to sequence each immunoSEQ 96-well plate. The original methods were these. Because the immunoSEQ output included only junctional sequences and no quality scores, the filtering could not be the same as the filtering used for full-length reads. Sequences were annotated with PyIR, a Python wrapper for IgBLAST v1.9, and V/J genes and CDR3 were assigned using IMGT germline references. Reads were removed for weak V/J assignments (E-value above 1e-6), missing CDR3, stop codons, out-of-frame junctions, or ambiguous translated residues. V3J clonotypes were defined by identical inferred V gene, J gene, and CDR3 amino acid sequence. Percentage overlap between repertoires was computed as shared unique clonotypes divided by the size of the smaller repertoire. Richness of each repertoire was evaluated using RTK rarefaction, the Chao1 estimator, and Recon v2.1 estimates of unobserved clonotypes. For all TCRbeta clonotypes obtained by the gDNA method from a few donors, generation probabilities were computed with OLGA. In its TCRdb copy, this immuneACCESS table keeps in-frame sequences only and misses some clones. Where compared with another copy, unresolved V genes explain less than half of these, and the others have no known cause. That table supplies the V and J calls and clone size; D and trimming were determined from the DNA. This sample gives about 2,200,000 clones in total; about 93% of them show up just once. The top ten clonotypes cover over 1.5% of the sample.

The TCR comes from a man between 18 and 29 years old in good health. Some clones in this sample may be carry-over from other donors' samples. The sequence links TRBV2 to TRBJ1-5; the D gene is unclear. Material for sequencing was naive CD8+ T cells from PBMCs. What this sample's cell subset or site label stands for: CD45RA+CCR7+. The nucleotides are TGTGCCAGCTGCACAGCTAGCAATCAGCCCCAGCATTTT. Its protein reads: CASCTASNQPQHF.